The 27 T cell receptor beta chains reported below all come from one sample, sequenced in a study of blood T cell repertoires in COVID-19. Repertoires were generated with immunoSEQ multiplex PCR, while TCRdb's copy carries only in-frame clones and drops some. Among around 150,000 clones listed, around three quarters were seen once. Sequencing was carried out using peripheral blood. The receptor set was obtained from a man aged 50 to 59 with active or convalescent COVID-19.

The CDR3 nucleotides read TGTGCCAGCAGCGTCGGACTAGCGGCCGGGGGTGAGCAGTTCTTC. This codes for CASSVGLAAGGEQFF. The chain couples TRBV9 to TRBJ2-1, with TRBD2 matching 10 bases. The CDR3 length is 15 residues. V was pared by 2 bases and J by 9 bases, with 8 bases of the junction left unmatched. The germline gives CDR1 SGDLS, CDR2 YYNGEE.

This CDR3 is CASRKTQDSYGYTF. CDR3 coding DNA: TGTGCCAGCAGGAAAACCCAAGACAGTTATGGCTACACCTTC. The chain links TRBV6-5 to TRBJ1-2, with D possibly being TRBD1 (5 bases). The CDR3 totals 14 residues. CDR1 is MNHEY and CDR2 is SVGAGI in the germline V gene. V was trimmed by 6 bases and J by 5 bases, leaving 16 bases between them.

This clone was counted between two and nine times. Other DNA variants within this sample encode the same CDR3. The chain joins TRBV19 to TRBJ1-1; 7 positions match TRBD1. The CDR3 totals 13 residues. In germline, CDR1 is LNHDA, CDR2 SQIVND (reference sequence). V shed 9 bases and J 1 base; nucleotides not matched to a gene: 5. CDR3 in DNA: TGTGCCAGCACATGGACAGGGAACACTGAAGCTTTCTTT. Protein: CASTWTGNTEAFF.

The CDR3 loop reads CASLPDRGLTSGANVLTF. The CDR3 region has the DNA TGTGCCAGCCTACCAGACAGGGGGCTAACCTCTGGGGCCAACGTCCTGACTTTC. The chain recombines TRBV11-2 with TRBJ2-6, with 10 bases matching TRBD1. Germline CDR1 is SGHAT and CDR2 is FQNNGV. V shed 8 bases and J 0 bases; nucleotides not matched to a gene: 10. CDR3 size: 18 residues.

The rearrangement uses TRBV5-4 and TRBJ2-7; 14 nucleotides match TRBD2. The germline V gene has CDR1 SGHNT and CDR2 YYREEE (reference sequence). CDR3 length equals 15 residues. Trimming removed 3 bases from V and 4 bases from J; junction bases left unmatched: 3. The CDR3 spells CASSWTSGRTYEQYF. CDR3 DNA: TGTGCCAGCAGCTGGACTAGCGGGAGGACTTACGAGCAGTACTTC.

The chain has TRBV30 and TRBJ2-7; 9 nucleotides align to TRBD1. CDR3 size: 15 residues. CDR1 and CDR2 from the germline V gene are GTSNPN and SVGIG (reference sequence). V shed 1 base, J shed 4 bases, and the junction held 8 bases outside the gene matches. The DNA of the CDR3 is TGTGCCTGGAGTGCCGGGACAGGGTATCCTTACGAGCAGTACTTC. This encodes CAWSAGTGYPYEQYF.

The rearrangement joins TRBV24-1 to TRBJ1-2; unclear D gene. This CDR3 is built from 14 residues. CDR1 and CDR2 from the germline V gene are KGHDR and SFDVKD. V lost 0 bases and J 3 bases, leaving 7 bases between the germline ends. CDR3 coding DNA: TGTGCCACCAGTGATTTGGGGCGGGACTATGGCTACACCTTC. Translated: CATSDLGRDYGYTF.

This clone was counted only a few times. The chain carries TRBV14 and TRBJ1-2; no clear D. The V end was cut by 3 bases, the J end by 2 bases, with 16 bases between. Germline CDR1 reads SGHDN; CDR2 reads FVKESK. The CDR3 has 16 residues. The CDR3 DNA reads TGTGCCAGCAGCCATACATCGGCTGGAGTAAACTATGGCTACACCTTC. Translating it yields CASSHTSAGVNYGYTF.

The rearrangement uses TRBV11-3 and TRBJ2-3; 8 positions agree with TRBD2. This CDR3 is built from 15 residues. Trimming removed 5 bases from V and 2 bases from J; junction bases left unmatched: 6. The V gene's germline CDR1 is SGHNT and CDR2 YENEEA. The CDR3 here is CASSRRRGATDTQYF. CDR3 bases: TGTGCCAGCAGCCGACGGCGGGGGGCCACAGATACGCAGTATTTT.

This sequence joins TRBV28 and TRBJ2-5, with D perhaps matching TRBD1 (6 bases). CDR3 length equals 14 residues. V gave up 5 bases and J gave up 5 bases, with 15 bases separating them. Germline V gene sequence: CDR1 MDHEN, CDR2 SYDVKM. In nucleotides, the CDR3 is TGTGCCAGCAGTCCCCACAGGGTTAGGGAGACCCAGTACTTC. Translated: CASSPHRVRETQYF. Filled out from reference TRBV28 and TRBJ2-5, the complete variable domain reads DVKVTQSSRYLVKRTGEKVFLECVQDMDHENMFWYRQDPGLGLRLIYFSYDVKMKEKGDIPEGYSVSREKKERFSLILESASTNQTSMYLCASSPHRVRETQYFGPGTRLLVL.

The chain links TRBV6-5 to TRBJ2-5; the D is unclear. Germline CDR1 MNHEY, CDR2 SVGAGI. This CDR3 has 14 amino acids. V was shortened by 1 base and J by 3 bases, with 9 bases between the two germline ends. The CDR3 DNA follows: TGTGCCAGCAGTTACTTAGGCCGGGAAGAGACCCAGTACTTC. Protein product: CASSYLGREETQYF.

This chain uses TRBV29-1 with TRBJ2-7; 9 nucleotides align to TRBD2. Germline lookup yields CDR1 SQVTM and CDR2 ANQGSEA. The CDR3 loop spans 12 amino acids. Trimming took 7 bases from V and 3 from J; bases not matched to a gene: 4. The CDR3 sequence is CSAELAGYEQYF. CDR3 in DNA: TGCAGCGCCGAACTAGCGGGCTACGAGCAGTACTTC.

The chain carries TRBV24-1 and TRBJ2-6; 11 nucleotides align to TRBD2. The V segment lost 3 bases and the J segment 4 bases; nucleotides outside the gene matches: 7. This CDR3 has 18 residues. Germline V gene lookup returns CDR1 KGHDR and CDR2 SFDVKD. The CDR3 loop reads CATSDRRTSGLGANVLTF. In DNA, the CDR3 is TGTGCCACCAGTGATCGCCGGACTAGCGGGCTAGGGGCCAACGTCCTGACTTTC.

With regard to this clone: The junction and the germline gene differ at one end; a read error may be behind it. This chain connects TRBV27 to TRBJ1-2, with 7 bases aligning to TRBD1. The CDR3 length is 14 residues. In germline, CDR1 is MNHEY, CDR2 SMNVEV (reference sequence). CDR3 sequence: CAIRSGTANYGYTF. The CDR3 DNA reads TGTGCCATACGTTCAGGGACAGCTAATTATGGCTACACCTTC.

The chain recombines TRBV14 with TRBJ2-1; 7 positions agree with TRBD2. V trimming: 3 bases; J trimming: 6 bases; junction bases outside the gene matches: 5. Germline V gene sequence: CDR1 SGHDN, CDR2 FVKESK. The CDR3 consists of 14 residues. The CDR3 is CASSQTGGGNEQFF. The CDR3, as DNA: TGTGCCAGCAGCCAGACGGGGGGAGGCAATGAGCAGTTCTTC.

This clone was picked up a small number of times. The chain joins TRBV2 to TRBJ1-1, with 8 bases matching TRBD1. CDR1 and CDR2 from the germline V gene are SNHLY and FYNNEI. The CDR3 is made up of 15 amino acids. Losses at the gene ends were 6 bases for V and 6 bases for J; bases not matched to a gene: 12. Written as DNA, the CDR3 is TGTGCCAGCAGCGCCTGGACAGGGAGGGAGGCTGAAGCTTTCTTT. Its translation: CASSAWTGREAEAFF. The variable domain in full, completed from reference TRBV2 and TRBJ1-1, reads EPEVTQTPSHQVTQMGQEVILRCVPISNHLYFYWYRQILGQKVEFLVSFYNNEISEKSEIFDDQFSVERPDGSNFTLKIRSTKLEDSAMYFCASSAWTGREAEAFFGQGTRLTVV.

V usage is TRBV19 and J usage is TRBJ2-1; D unclear. Germline V lookup: CDR1 LNHDA, CDR2 SQIVND (reference sequence). The CDR3 runs 14 residues. V lost 6 bases, J lost 1 base, and 10 bases lay in between. As DNA, the CDR3 is TGTGCCAGTAGCCGTGTCCTATCCTACAATGAGCAGTTCTTC. This sequence encodes CASSRVLSYNEQFF. Together with reference TRBV19 and TRBJ2-1, the CDR3 gives the full variable domain: DGGITQSPKYLFRKEGQNVTLSCEQNLNHDAMYWYRQDPGQGLRLIYYSQIVNDFQKGDIAEGYSVSREKKESFPLTVTSAQKNPTAFYLCASSRVLSYNEQFFGPGTRLTVL.

The genes are TRBV14 and TRBJ2-3; 7 nucleotides match TRBD2. Germline loops: CDR1 SGHDN, CDR2 FVKESK. V was pared by 3 bases and J by 2 bases, with 8 bases of the junction left unmatched. The CDR3 has 16 residues. The CDR3 DNA reads as TGTGCCAGCAGCCAGTCGACTAGCAGCATCACAGATACGCAGTATTTT. Amino acids: CASSQSTSSITDTQYF.

This chain joins TRBV18 and TRBJ1-5; D is perhaps TRBD1 (5 bases). CDR3 length: 14 amino acids. Germline V gene sequence: CDR1 KGHSH, CDR2 LQKENI. V lost 6 bases and J lost 3, with 12 bases in between. The CDR3 reads CASSSGTPNQPQHF. DNA for the CDR3: TGTGCCAGCTCTTCCGGGACTCCCAATCAGCCCCAGCATTTT.

V is TRBV27 and J is TRBJ2-3; 12 bases are a match to TRBD2. The CDR3 is made up of 14 amino acids. CDR1 MNHEY and CDR2 SMNVEV come from the germline V gene (reference sequence). V dropped 6 bases and J dropped 6; count of bases not matched to a gene: 4. DNA of the CDR3: TGTGCCAGCAGCCTAGCGGGAGGGCCGGATACGCAGTATTTT. Its translation: CASSLAGGPDTQYF.

J is TRBJ2-1 and V is TRBV5-6; 13 positions agree with TRBD2. CDR1 and CDR2 from the germline V gene are SGHDT and YYEEEE. Trimming cost V 4 bases and J 10 bases; bases outside gene matches: 11. The CDR3 is 16 residues long. Written as DNA, the CDR3 is TGTGCCAGCAGCGGGGGCGGACTAGCGGGAGAAGGGGAGCAGTTCTTC. Translated, it gives CASSGGGLAGEGEQFF.

V is TRBV5-1 and J is TRBJ2-3, with 8 bases lining up with TRBD1. Trimming at V came to 4 bases and at J to 1 base, leaving 8 bases not matched to a gene. Looked up from germline, CDR1 is SGHRS and CDR2 is YFSETQ. CDR3 length: 16 residues. Written as DNA, the CDR3 is TGCGCCAGCAGCCGGACAGGGAATAGTGGCACAGATACGCAGTATTTT. It specifies CASSRTGNSGTDTQYF. Drawing the rest from reference TRBV5-1 and TRBJ2-3, the complete variable domain is KAGVTQTPRYLIKTRGQQVTLSCSPISGHRSVSWYQQTPGQGLQFLFEYFSETQRNKGNFPGRFSGRQFSNSRSEMNVSTLELGDSALYLCASSRTGNSGTDTQYFGPGTRLTVL.

The gene calls are TRBV10-1 and TRBJ1-1; D not certain. The V gene's germline CDR1 is WNHNN and CDR2 SYGVQD (reference sequence). The CDR3 contains 13 residues. V was trimmed by 5 bases and J by 4 bases, leaving 11 bases between them. The CDR3 is CASSREITTEAFF. The CDR3 coding sequence is TGCGCCAGCAGTCGCGAGATTACCACTGAAGCTTTCTTT.

The chain recombines TRBV27 with TRBJ2-2, with a tentative D call TRBD2 (5 bases). Trimming cost V 7 bases and J 6 bases, with 9 bases left between them. The length of the CDR3 is 12 residues. Germline values: CDR1 MNHEY, CDR2 SMNVEV (reference sequence). CDR3 amino acids: CASTGLAGELFF. CDR3 in DNA: TGTGCCAGCACGGGGTTGGCCGGGGAGCTGTTTTTT.

This clone was seen a handful of times. This rearrangement joins TRBV11-3 to TRBJ1-1; maybe TRBD1 (5 bases). CDR3 length: 13 residues. V lost 3 bases to trimming and J lost 5 bases, with 10 bases between them. Germline CDR1 and CDR2: SGHNT and YENEEA. The DNA for the CDR3 is TGTGCCAGCAGCTTCTGGGGGGGTACTGAAGCTTTCTTT. The encoded protein is CASSFWGGTEAFF.

This chain links TRBV3-1 (or the pseudogene TRBV3-2) with TRBJ2-5; 16 bases fit TRBD2. In germline, CDR1 is LGHDT, CDR2 YNNKEL (reference sequence). The CDR3 loop spans 17 amino acids. V gave up 5 bases and J gave up 4 bases; unmatched junction bases: 7. Here the CDR3 DNA reads TGTGCCAGCAGCATGGGGACTAGCGGGAGGGGGGGAGAGACCCAGTACTTC. Its protein is CASSMGTSGRGGETQYF.

A few counts support this clone. The rearrangement links TRBV5-1 to TRBJ2-1; a weak D match, TRBD1 (6 bases). The CDR3 extends over 14 amino acids. Trimming shortened V by 3 bases and J by 3 bases, and 10 bases separated the two germline ends. CDR1 is SGHRS and CDR2 is YFSETQ in the germline V gene. The CDR3: CASSYRTDYNEQFF. The CDR3 DNA sequence: TGCGCCAGCAGCTACCGGACAGACTACAATGAGCAGTTCTTC.